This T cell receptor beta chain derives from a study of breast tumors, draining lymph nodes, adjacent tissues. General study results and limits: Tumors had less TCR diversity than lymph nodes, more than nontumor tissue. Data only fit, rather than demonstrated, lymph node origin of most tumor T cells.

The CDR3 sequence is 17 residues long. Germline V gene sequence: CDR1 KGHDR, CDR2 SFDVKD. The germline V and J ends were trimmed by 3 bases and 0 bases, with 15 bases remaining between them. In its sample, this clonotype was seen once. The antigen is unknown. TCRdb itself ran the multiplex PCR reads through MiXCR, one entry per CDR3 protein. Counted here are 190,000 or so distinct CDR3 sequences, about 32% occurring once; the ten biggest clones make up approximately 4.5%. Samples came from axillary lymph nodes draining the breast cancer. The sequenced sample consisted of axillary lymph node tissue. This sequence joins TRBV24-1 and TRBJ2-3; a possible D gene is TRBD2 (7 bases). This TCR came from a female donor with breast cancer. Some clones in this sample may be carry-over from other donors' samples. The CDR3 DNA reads TGTGCCACCAGTGATCCCGGGGGGCAGACTAGCACAGATACGCAGTATTTT. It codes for CATSDPGGQTSTDTQYF.